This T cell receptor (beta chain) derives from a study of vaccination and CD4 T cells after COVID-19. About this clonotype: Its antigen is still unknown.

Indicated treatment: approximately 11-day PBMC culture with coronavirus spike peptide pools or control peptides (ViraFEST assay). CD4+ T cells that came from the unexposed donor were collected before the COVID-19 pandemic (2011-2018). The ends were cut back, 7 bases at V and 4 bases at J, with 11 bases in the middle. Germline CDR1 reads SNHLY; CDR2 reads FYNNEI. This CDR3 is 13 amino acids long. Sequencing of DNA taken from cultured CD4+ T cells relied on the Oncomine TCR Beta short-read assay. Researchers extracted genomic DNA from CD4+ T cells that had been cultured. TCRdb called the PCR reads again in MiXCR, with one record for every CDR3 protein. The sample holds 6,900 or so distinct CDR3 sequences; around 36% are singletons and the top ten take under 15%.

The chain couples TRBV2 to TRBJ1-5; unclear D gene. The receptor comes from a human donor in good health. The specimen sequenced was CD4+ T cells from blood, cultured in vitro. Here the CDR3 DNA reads TGTGCCAGCATAAGGGTTAGGAATCAGCCCCAGCATTTT. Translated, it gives CASIRVRNQPQHF.